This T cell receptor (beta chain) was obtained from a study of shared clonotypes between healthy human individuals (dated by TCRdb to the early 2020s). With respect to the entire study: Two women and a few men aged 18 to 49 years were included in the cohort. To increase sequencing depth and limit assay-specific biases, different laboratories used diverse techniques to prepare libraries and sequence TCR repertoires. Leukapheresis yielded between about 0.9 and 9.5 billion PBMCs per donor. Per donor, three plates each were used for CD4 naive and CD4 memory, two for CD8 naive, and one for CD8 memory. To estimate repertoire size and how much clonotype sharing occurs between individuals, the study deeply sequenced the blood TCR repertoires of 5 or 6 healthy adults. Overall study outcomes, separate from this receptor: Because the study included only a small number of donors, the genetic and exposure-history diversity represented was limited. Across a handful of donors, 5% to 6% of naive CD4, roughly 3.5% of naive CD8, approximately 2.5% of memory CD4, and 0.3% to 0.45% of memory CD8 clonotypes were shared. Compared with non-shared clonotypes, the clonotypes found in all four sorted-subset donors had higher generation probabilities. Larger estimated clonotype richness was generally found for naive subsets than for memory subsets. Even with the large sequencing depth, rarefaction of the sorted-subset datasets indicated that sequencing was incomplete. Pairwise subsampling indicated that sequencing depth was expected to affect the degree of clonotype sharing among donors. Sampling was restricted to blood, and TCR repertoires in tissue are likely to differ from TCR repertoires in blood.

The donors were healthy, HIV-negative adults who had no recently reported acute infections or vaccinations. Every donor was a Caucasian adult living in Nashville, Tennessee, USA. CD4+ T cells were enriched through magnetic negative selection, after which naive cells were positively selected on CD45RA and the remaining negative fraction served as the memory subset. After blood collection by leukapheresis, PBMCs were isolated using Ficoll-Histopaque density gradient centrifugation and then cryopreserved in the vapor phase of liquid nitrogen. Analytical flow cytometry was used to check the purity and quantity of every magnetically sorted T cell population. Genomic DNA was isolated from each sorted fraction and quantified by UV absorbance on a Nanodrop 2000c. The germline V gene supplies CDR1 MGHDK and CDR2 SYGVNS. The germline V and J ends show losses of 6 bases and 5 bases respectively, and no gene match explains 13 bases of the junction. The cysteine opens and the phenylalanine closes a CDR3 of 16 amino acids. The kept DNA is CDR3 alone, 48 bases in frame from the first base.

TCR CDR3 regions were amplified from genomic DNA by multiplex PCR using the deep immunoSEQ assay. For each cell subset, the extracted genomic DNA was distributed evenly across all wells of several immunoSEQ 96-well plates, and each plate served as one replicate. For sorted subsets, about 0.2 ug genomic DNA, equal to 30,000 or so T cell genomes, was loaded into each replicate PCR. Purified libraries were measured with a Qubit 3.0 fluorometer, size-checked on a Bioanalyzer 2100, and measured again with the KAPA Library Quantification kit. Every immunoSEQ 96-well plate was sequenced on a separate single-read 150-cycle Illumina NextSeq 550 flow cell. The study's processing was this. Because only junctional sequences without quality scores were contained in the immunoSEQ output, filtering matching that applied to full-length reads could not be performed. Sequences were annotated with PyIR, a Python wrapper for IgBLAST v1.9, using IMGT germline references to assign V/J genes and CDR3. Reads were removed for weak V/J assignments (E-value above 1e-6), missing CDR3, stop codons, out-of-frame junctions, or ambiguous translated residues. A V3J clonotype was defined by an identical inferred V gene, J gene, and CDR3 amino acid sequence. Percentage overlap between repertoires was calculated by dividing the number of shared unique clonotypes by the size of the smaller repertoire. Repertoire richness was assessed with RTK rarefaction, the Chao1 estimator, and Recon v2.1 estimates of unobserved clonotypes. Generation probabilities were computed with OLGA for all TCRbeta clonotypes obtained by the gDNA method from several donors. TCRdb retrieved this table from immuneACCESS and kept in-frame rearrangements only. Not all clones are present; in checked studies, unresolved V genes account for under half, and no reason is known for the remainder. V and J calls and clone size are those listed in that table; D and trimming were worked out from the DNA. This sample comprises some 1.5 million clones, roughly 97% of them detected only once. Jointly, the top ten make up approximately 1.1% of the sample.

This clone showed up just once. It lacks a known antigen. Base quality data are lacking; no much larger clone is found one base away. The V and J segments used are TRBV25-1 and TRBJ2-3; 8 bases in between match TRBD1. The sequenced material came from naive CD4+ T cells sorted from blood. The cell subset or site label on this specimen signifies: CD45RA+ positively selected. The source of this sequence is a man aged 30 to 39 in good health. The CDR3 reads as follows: CASRRKQGVLGDTQYF. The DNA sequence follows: TGTGCCAGCAGACGAAAACAGGGGGTACTTGGAGATACGCAGTATTTT.